The 13 T cell receptor beta chains reported below all come from one sample, sequenced in a study of T-cell reconstitution after alpha-beta-depleted transplantation in children. A TCRbeta library incorporating unique molecular identifiers was prepared. TCRdb processed the PCR reads anew with MiXCR; each CDR3 protein has one entry. Of about 230,000 distinct CDR3 sequences listed, about 11% are singletons. The material sequenced was PBMCs from the stem cell graft donor, taken from the stem cell graft. The origin of the receptors is a human donor who donated a stem cell graft to a child with acute lymphoblastic leukemia.

The chain links TRBV24-1 to TRBJ1-5; 7 bases line up with TRBD1. Per the germline V gene, CDR1 is KGHDR and CDR2 is SFDVKD. Trimming took 3 bases from V and 3 from J; bases not matched to a gene: 10. The CDR3 totals 17 residues. CDR3: CATSDRTGPRSNQPQHF. Here the CDR3 DNA reads TGTGCCACCAGTGATCGGACAGGACCCAGATCCAATCAGCCCCAGCATTTT.

This clonotype was detected many times. V is TRBV30 and J is TRBJ2-4; TRBD2 matches 7 bases. This CDR3 comprises 13 residues. From germline, CDR1 is GTSNPN and CDR2 SVGIG (reference sequence). The ends lost 2 bases at V and 9 bases at J; junction bases unmatched: 7. In DNA form, the CDR3 reads TGTGCCTGGAGTTACAGCGGGATGATCATTCAGTACTTC. It codes for CAWSYSGMIIQYF.

This clonotype was recorded only once. This chain links TRBV3-1 with TRBJ2-5; perhaps TRBD2 as D (6 bases). The V end was cut by 10 bases, the J end by 5 bases, with 23 bases between. The V gene's germline CDR1 is LGHDT and CDR2 YNNKEL (reference sequence). This CDR3 has 15 residues. The CDR3 bases are TGTGCCACCTGCCAACTCCGCGGGAACGAGGAGACCCAGTACTTC. It encodes CATCQLRGNEETQYF.

A word on this clonotype: This may stem from a read error, because a much larger clone lies one nucleotide away. The rearrangement joins TRBV20-1 to TRBJ2-4; D not resolved. Germline CDR1 reads DFQATT; CDR2 reads SNEGSKA (reference sequence). Trimming took 4 bases from V and 1 from J, leaving 11 bases between them. The CDR3 is made up of 14 amino acids. CDR3 DNA sequence: TGCAGTGCTAAAGAGATTACGGCCAAAAACATTCAGTACTTC. Amino acids: CSAKEITAKNIQYF.

This clonotype was found many times. J is TRBJ1-3 and V is TRBV12-3 or TRBV12-4, with D unclear. The CDR3 is made up of 15 amino acids. Trimming took 6 bases from V and 1 from J, leaving 13 bases between them. The CDR3 DNA follows: TGTGCCAGCAGCCAGCAAGTGGTATCTGGAAACACCATATATTTT. It specifies CASSQQVVSGNTIYF.

This clonotype showed up many times. CDR3 DNA sequence: TGTGCCAGCAGTGATAGGACAGGGGGCAATCAGCCCCAGCATTTT. Translated, it gives CASSDRTGGNQPQHF. The chain uses TRBV2 and TRBJ1-5, with TRBD1 identical over 9 bases. The V gene end was trimmed by 3 bases and the J gene end by 2 bases; junction bases not matched to a gene: 2. Germline-derived CDR1 and CDR2 are SNHLY and FYNNEI. There are 15 residues in the CDR3.

This clonotype was detected many times. This rearrangement joins TRBV28 to TRBJ2-7, with 12 bases lining up with TRBD2. J was trimmed by 0 bases and V by 10 bases; bases with no gene match: 7. The CDR3 length is 15 residues. CDR1 and CDR2 (germline): MDHEN, SYDVKM. Here the CDR3 DNA reads TGTGCCACCAGACTAGCGGGGGTGTTCTCCTACGAGCAGTACTTC. Encoded protein: CATRLAGVFSYEQYF.

The chain has TRBV5-1 and TRBJ2-7; D possibly uses TRBD1 or TRBD2 (5 bases each). Germline lookup yields CDR1 SGHRS and CDR2 YFSETQ. The ends were cut back, 2 bases at V and 0 bases at J, with 12 bases in the middle. The CDR3 totals 15 residues. CDR3 sequence: CASSLGDVSSYEQYF. CDR3 coding DNA: TGCGCCAGCAGCTTAGGGGACGTTAGCTCCTACGAGCAGTACTTC.

This clonotype was counted ten times or more. The chain has TRBV7-2 and TRBJ2-5; no definite D call. V was shortened by 1 base and J by 1 base, with 4 bases between the two germline ends. Germline CDR1 is SGHTA and CDR2 is FQGNSA. The CDR3 runs to 13 residues. The CDR3 DNA follows: TGTGCCAGCAGCTTAGTCCGCCAAGAGACCCAGTACTTC. As protein: CASSLVRQETQYF.

This clonotype was detected ten times or more. The J gene is TRBJ1-5, the V gene TRBV20-1; 7 bases align to TRBD1. The V gene end was trimmed by 5 bases and the J gene end by 11 bases; junction bases not matched to a gene: 6. Germline V gene data show CDR1 as DFQATT and CDR2 as SNEGSKA (reference sequence). The CDR3 runs to 11 residues. CDR3 nucleotides: TGCAGTGCTCCTACAGGGGTGGCCCAGCATTTT. Residues: CSAPTGVAQHF.

The chain uses TRBV3-1 and TRBJ2-7, with 12 nucleotides matching TRBD1. J was trimmed by 5 bases and V by 4 bases; bases with no gene match: 3. Germline V lookup: CDR1 LGHDT, CDR2 YNNKEL (reference sequence). CDR3 length: 14 residues. The CDR3 region is CASSLGTGGNEQYF. The CDR3, as DNA: TGTGCCAGCAGCCTCGGGACAGGGGGCAACGAGCAGTACTTC.

The table lists this clonotype with many counts. The chain uses TRBV4-3 and TRBJ2-5; 7 nucleotides line up with TRBD2. The trim removed 4 bases at V and 2 bases at J, leaving 7 bases unmatched. The CDR3 covers 15 residues. Germline V gene sequence: CDR1 LGHNA, CDR2 YSLEER. The chain's CDR3 is CASSRGEGRQETQYF. CDR3 coding DNA: TGCGCCAGCAGCCGCGGGGAGGGAAGACAAGAGACCCAGTACTTC.

This clonotype was seen repeatedly, ten times or more. The chain is built from TRBV28 and TRBJ2-2; no reliable D call. Trimming removed 2 bases from V and 5 bases from J, with 6 bases in between. In germline, CDR1 is MDHEN, CDR2 SYDVKM. The CDR3 covers 13 residues. CDR3 sequence: CASSLRSTGELFF. The CDR3 coding sequence is TGTGCCAGCAGTTTACGGAGTACCGGGGAGCTGTTTTTT.